The source of this TCR beta chain is a study of technical replicates of blood from a handful of donors. TCRdb keeps only in-frame clones here, not all; method: immunoSEQ multiplex PCR. The profile shows fewer than 85,000 clones, 85% to 95% of them singletons. The sample consisted of T cells isolated from PBMCs. The sequence was collected from a human donor in good health.

The CDR3 reads CASSPSGGSNEKLFF. The DNA for the CDR3 is TGTGCCAGCAGTCCATCCGGGGGGTCTAATGAAAAACTGTTTTTT. V gene TRBV28 combines with J gene TRBJ1-4; possible D gene TRBD1, 5 bases. CDR1 and CDR2 (germline): MDHEN, SYDVKM. This CDR3 region has 15 residues. V dropped 5 bases and J dropped 3 bases, with 13 bases sitting between them.